The 22 T cell receptor beta chains below were found in one sample sequenced in a study of T cells after yellow fever vaccination. TCRdb reanalysed the 5' RACE reads using MiXCR and keeps one entry per CDR3 protein. The sample lists 300,000 to 450,000 distinct CDR3 sequences, approximately 8% occurring once. The specimen was PBMCs, collected about 41 days after the first yellow fever vaccination. The receptor source for this set is a man younger than 35 who received the YFV17D yellow fever vaccine.

This clonotype has at least ten counts. The V call is TRBV19, the J call TRBJ2-5; 9 bases align to TRBD1. This CDR3 comprises 14 residues. Trimming at V came to 2 bases and at J to 4 bases, leaving 2 bases not matched to a gene. Germline V CDR1 and CDR2: LNHDA, SQIVND (reference sequence). The CDR3, as DNA: TGTGCCAGTAGTATAACAGGGGGCGGAGAGACCCAGTACTTC. This encodes CASSITGGGETQYF.

This rearrangement joins TRBV5-1 to TRBJ1-2; a weak D match, TRBD1 (6 bases). There are 15 residues in the CDR3. Germline V CDR1 and CDR2: SGHRS, YFSETQ. Trimming shortened V by 0 bases and J by 4 bases, and 13 bases separated the two germline ends. The chain's CDR3 is CASSLVTGRAYGYTF. In DNA form, the CDR3 reads TGCGCCAGCAGCTTGGTGACAGGAAGGGCCTATGGCTACACCTTC.

This sequence joins TRBV12-5 and TRBJ1-1; 8 positions match TRBD1. The CDR3 consists of 15 residues. Trimming at V came to 0 bases and at J to 3 bases, leaving 3 bases not matched to a gene. CDR1 is LGHNT and CDR2 is FRNRAP in the germline V gene. CDR3 sequence (DNA): TGTGCTAGTGGTTTGGTACAGGGGGTTTACACTGAAGCTTTCTTT. Translated, it gives CASGLVQGVYTEAFF. Combining the CDR3 with reference TRBV12-5 and TRBJ1-1 gives the whole variable domain DARVTQTPRHKVTEMGQEVTMRCQPILGHNTVFWYRQTMMQGLELLAYFRNRAPLDDSGMPKDRFSAEMPDATLATLKIQPSEPRDSAVYFCASGLVQGVYTEAFFGQGTRLTVV.

Ten or more counts support this clonotype. This sequence joins TRBV19 and TRBJ1-5; unclear D gene. The germline V gene has CDR1 LNHDA and CDR2 SQIVND (reference sequence). There are 12 residues in the CDR3. The V end was cut by 4 bases, the J end by 5 bases, with 6 bases between. This CDR3 reads CASSKQYQPQHF. As DNA, the CDR3 is TGTGCCAGTAGTAAACAATATCAGCCCCAGCATTTT.

V and J are TRBV20-1 and TRBJ1-1; a possible D gene is TRBD1 (5 bases). This CDR3 has 14 residues. V lost 3 bases, J lost 1 base, and 12 bases lay in between. Germline loops: CDR1 DFQATT, CDR2 SNEGSKA (reference sequence). The CDR3 is CSASQQVRNTEAFF. In DNA, the CDR3 is TGCAGTGCTAGTCAACAGGTCCGGAACACTGAAGCTTTCTTT.

This clonotype was counted many times. The chain recombines TRBV15 with TRBJ1-3, with a possible D match to TRBD1 (6 bases). Germline CDR1 and CDR2: LNHNV and YYDKDF (reference sequence). CDR3 length: 17 amino acids. V was clipped by 3 bases and J by 2 bases, with 17 bases between them. CDR3 DNA: TGTGCCACCAGCAGGGGTATTACAGGGCAGCCTGGAAACACCATATATTTT. Translating gives CATSRGITGQPGNTIYF.

This clonotype was seen more than once but under ten times. The chain uses TRBV6-5 and TRBJ1-5; D is possibly TRBD1 (6 bases). Trimming shortened V by 0 bases and J by 6 bases, and 12 bases separated the two germline ends. The germline CDR1 and CDR2 sequences are MNHEY and SVGAGI. The CDR3 loop spans 15 amino acids. The DNA of the CDR3 is TGTGCCAGCAGTTACTCGGCAGGGGAGCGTCAGCCCCAGCATTTT. Its translation is CASSYSAGERQPQHF.

The genes are TRBV4-2 and TRBJ1-5, with D hard to call. The germline V gene encodes CDR1 LGHNA and CDR2 YNFKEQ. The CDR3 runs to 15 residues. V was cut by 3 bases and J by 6 bases, with 15 bases left in between. The DNA for the CDR3 is TGTGCCAGCAGCCAGGGCGATGGGGTGGGTCAGCCCCAGCATTTT. Translating it yields CASSQGDGVGQPQHF.

This chain connects TRBV4-3 to TRBJ2-3, with 8 bases that match TRBD1. This CDR3 is 16 amino acids long. V lost 0 bases to trimming and J lost 3 bases; unmatched junction nucleotides: 5. Germline CDR1 reads LGHNA; CDR2 reads YSLEER. The chain's CDR3 is CASSQEQGGPTDTQYF. The CDR3 nucleotides read TGCGCCAGCAGCCAAGAACAGGGGGGTCCGACAGATACGCAGTATTTT.

This clonotype was detected a few times. This chain uses TRBV19 with TRBJ2-3; 9 bases line up with TRBD2. The CDR3 runs 14 residues. J lost 2 bases, V lost 10 bases, and 7 bases had no gene match. From germline, CDR1 is LNHDA and CDR2 SQIVND (reference sequence). The CDR3 DNA follows: TGTGCCACGAGAGCGGGGGGCCTCACAGATACGCAGTATTTT. It translates to CATRAGGLTDTQYF.

The rearrangement links TRBV25-1 to TRBJ2-5; tentative D call: TRBD1 (5 bases). The CDR3 is made up of 13 amino acids. Germline loops: CDR1 MGHDK, CDR2 SYGVNS. V was cut by 1 base and J by 8 bases, with 11 bases left in between. This chain's CDR3 is CASSEFSRVTQYF. The CDR3 DNA sequence: TGTGCCAGCAGTGAATTTAGCAGGGTCACCCAGTACTTC.

This clonotype was observed a handful of times. The chain links TRBV27 to TRBJ1-5; tentative D call: TRBD1 (6 bases). Germline V gives CDR1 MNHEY, CDR2 SMNVEV (reference sequence). The CDR3 sequence is 15 residues long. The V end lost 6 bases, the J end lost 7 bases, and 19 bases lay between the germline ends. The CDR3 sequence: CASSSEGLGGQPQHF. The CDR3 nucleotides are TGTGCCAGCAGCTCGGAGGGATTGGGGGGCCAGCCCCAGCATTTT.

This clonotype came up a few times. This sequence joins TRBV7-2 and TRBJ1-1, with D possibly matching TRBD1 (5 bases). Trimming took off 1 base at V and 6 bases at J, with 12 bases between the two ends. The CDR3 has 14 amino acids. Germline lookup yields CDR1 SGHTA and CDR2 FQGNSA. The CDR3 DNA reads TGTGCCAGCAGCTTAGTTGGGGGGAAGGCTGAAGCTTTCTTT. Translating it yields CASSLVGGKAEAFF. The variable domain in full, with the rest retrieved from reference TRBV7-2 and TRBJ1-1, is GAGVSQSPSNKVTEKGKDVELRCDPISGHTALYWYRQSLGQGLEFLIYFQGNSAPDKSGLPSDRFSAERTGGSVSTLTIQRTQQEDSAVYLCASSLVGGKAEAFFGQGTRLTVV.

In this sample, this clonotype turned up a few times. The J gene is TRBJ2-5, the V gene TRBV12-5; TRBD2 matches 10 bases. Trimming took 6 bases from V and 5 from J; bases not matched to a gene: 9. This CDR3 is built from 15 residues. The germline CDR1 and CDR2 sequences are LGHNT and FRNRAP. The CDR3 here is CASGLLAGVRETQYF. DNA for the CDR3: TGTGCTAGTGGCCTCCTAGCGGGGGTTCGGGAGACCCAGTACTTC.

V and J are TRBV12-3 or TRBV12-4 and TRBJ2-2; TRBD2 matches 11 bases. J gave up 7 bases and V 1 base, and 8 bases lay outside the gene matches. The CDR3 runs to 17 residues. In nucleotides, the CDR3 is TGTGCCAGCAGTTTAGGTCGGGCTAGCGGGGGGATCGGGGAGCTGTTTTTT. It yields the protein CASSLGRASGGIGELFF.

The gene calls are TRBV28 and TRBJ2-1; 7 nucleotides match TRBD2. The germline CDR1 and CDR2 sequences are MDHEN and SYDVKM. The CDR3 runs to 12 residues. V shed 6 bases and J 9 bases; nucleotides not matched to a gene: 5. The CDR3 protein is CASRELAGEQFF. Written as DNA, the CDR3 is TGTGCCAGCAGGGAATTAGCGGGTGAGCAGTTCTTC.

The sample holds a few counts of this clonotype. The gene calls are TRBV12-3 or TRBV12-4 and TRBJ1-3; D is unresolved. This CDR3 has 14 residues. Trimming removed 6 bases from V and 4 bases from J, with 13 bases in between. CDR3 sequence (DNA): TGTGCCAGCAGATCAGGACGGATGGGAAACACCATATATTTT. Translated: CASRSGRMGNTIYF.

This clonotype was detected only a few times. The V gene is TRBV29-1, the J gene TRBJ2-1; TRBD2 matches at 9 bases. The CDR3 runs to 16 residues. With V trimmed by 1 base and J by 0 bases, 4 bases remained unmatched. Germline lookup yields CDR1 SQVTM and CDR2 ANQGSEA. CDR3 residues: CSVEVASGASYNEQFF. The CDR3 nucleotides read TGCAGCGTTGAAGTGGCTAGCGGGGCCTCCTACAATGAGCAGTTCTTC.

The chain recombines TRBV7-2 with TRBJ2-5; a weak D match, TRBD2 (5 bases). The CDR3 runs 13 residues. V was clipped by 5 bases and J by 1 base, with 8 bases between them. Germline-derived CDR1 and CDR2 are SGHTA and FQGNSA. CDR3 coding DNA: TGTGCCAGCAGCAAAGGGAGCCAAGAGACCCAGTACTTC. It translates to CASSKGSQETQYF.

The rearrangement links TRBV9 to TRBJ2-5; the D gene is possibly TRBD1 (6 bases). CDR3 length: 14 residues. Between the trimmed V and J ends, which lost 3 bases and 5 bases, there was a span of 14 bases. Germline V gene sequence: CDR1 SGDLS, CDR2 YYNGEE. The CDR3 is CASSEGVWPETQYF. As DNA, the CDR3 is TGTGCCAGCAGCGAGGGGGTGTGGCCGGAGACCCAGTACTTC.

This clonotype occurred many times. V usage is TRBV10-3 and J usage is TRBJ2-7; 9 bases line up with TRBD1. CDR3 length equals 12 residues. In germline, CDR1 is ENHRY, CDR2 SYGVKD. J lost 1 base, V lost 10 bases, and 2 bases had no gene match. Here the CDR3 DNA reads TGTGCCACCGGGACAGGGTCCTACGAGCAGTACGTC. It translates to CATGTGSYEQYV.

The chain links TRBV4-2 to TRBJ2-1; D remains unclear. The V end lost 3 bases, the J end lost 0 bases, and 12 bases lay between the germline ends. The CDR3 covers 16 residues. Germline CDR1 reads LGHNA; CDR2 reads YNFKEQ. This chain's CDR3 is CASSQDLFGSYNEQFF. The DNA for the CDR3 is TGTGCCAGCAGCCAGGACCTGTTCGGCTCCTACAATGAGCAGTTCTTC.